The clone carrying this T cell receptor beta chain was seen more than once but under ten times. Its cognate antigen is unknown. This record comes from a study of cytomegalovirus exposure and HLA in healthy donors. Points from the study as a whole: Earlier analysis found most TCR beta V segments productive about 87% or about 30% of the time. No immune exposure information besides CMV serostatus was available. The authors confirmed in vitro that a few CMV-associated chains were specific for CMV antigens.

13 Jbeta primers and 60 Vbeta primers were used for the PCR. Measured with immunoSEQ multiplex PCR; TCRdb has only the in-frame clones, and not every one. The table includes about 120,000 clones, 70% to 85% detected once. This CDR3 comprises 12 residues. Germline V gene lookup returns CDR1 SQVTM and CDR2 ANQGSEA. Trimming cost V 2 bases and J 4 bases, with 8 bases left between them. The TCR was taken from a man aged 35-49 years in good health and CMV-seropositive. The gene calls are TRBV29-1 and TRBJ1-2; D gene unclear. The sample taken for sequencing was PBMCs. This chain's CDR3 is CSVESNSYGYTF. The CDR3, as DNA: TGCAGCGTTGAATCAAACAGCTATGGCTACACCTTC.